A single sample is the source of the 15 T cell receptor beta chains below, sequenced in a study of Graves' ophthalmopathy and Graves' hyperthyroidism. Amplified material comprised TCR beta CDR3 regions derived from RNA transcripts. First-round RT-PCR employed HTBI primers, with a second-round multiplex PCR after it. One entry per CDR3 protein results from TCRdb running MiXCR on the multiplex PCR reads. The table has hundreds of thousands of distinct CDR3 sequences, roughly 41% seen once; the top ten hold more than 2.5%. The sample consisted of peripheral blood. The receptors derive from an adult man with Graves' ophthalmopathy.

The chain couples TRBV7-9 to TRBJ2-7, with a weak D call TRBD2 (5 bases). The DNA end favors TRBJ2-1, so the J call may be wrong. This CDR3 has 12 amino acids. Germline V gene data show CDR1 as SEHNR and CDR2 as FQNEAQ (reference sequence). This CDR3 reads CASSPSRLEQFF. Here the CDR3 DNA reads TGTGCCAGCAGCCCCTCCCGACTAGAGCAGTTCTTC.

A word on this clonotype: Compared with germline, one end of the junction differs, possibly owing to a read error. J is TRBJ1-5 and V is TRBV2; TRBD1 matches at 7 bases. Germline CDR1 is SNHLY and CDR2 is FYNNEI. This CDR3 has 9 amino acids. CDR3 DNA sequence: TGTGCCAGCAGCGCTGGACAGGAATTT. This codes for CASSAGQEF. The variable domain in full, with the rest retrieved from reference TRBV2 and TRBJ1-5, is EPEVTQTPSHQVTQMGQEVILRCVPISNHLYFYWYRQILGQKVEFLVSFYNNEISEKSEIFDDQFSVERPDGSNFTLKIRSTKLEDSAMYFCASSAGQEFGDGTRLSIL.

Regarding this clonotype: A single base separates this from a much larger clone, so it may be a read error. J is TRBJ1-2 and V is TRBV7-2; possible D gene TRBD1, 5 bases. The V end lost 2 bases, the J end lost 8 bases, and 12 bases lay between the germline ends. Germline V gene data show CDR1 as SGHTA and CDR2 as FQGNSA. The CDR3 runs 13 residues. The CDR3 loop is CTSSLRDYQGYTF. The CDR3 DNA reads TGTACCAGCAGCTTAAGGGACTATCAAGGCTACACCTTC.

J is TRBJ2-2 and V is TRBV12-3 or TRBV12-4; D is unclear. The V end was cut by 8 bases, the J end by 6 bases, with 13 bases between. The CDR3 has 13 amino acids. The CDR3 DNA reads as TGTGCCAGCTCGGAGAGTATCTCCGGGGAGCTGTTTTTT. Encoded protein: CASSESISGELFF.

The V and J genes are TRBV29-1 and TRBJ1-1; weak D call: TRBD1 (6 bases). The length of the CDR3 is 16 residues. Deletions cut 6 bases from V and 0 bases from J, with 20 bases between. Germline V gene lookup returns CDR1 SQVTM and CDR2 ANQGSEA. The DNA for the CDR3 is TGCAGCGTCCAGAGGGAGGGGAACAGGGTGAACACTGAAGCTTTCTTT. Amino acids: CSVQREGNRVNTEAFF.

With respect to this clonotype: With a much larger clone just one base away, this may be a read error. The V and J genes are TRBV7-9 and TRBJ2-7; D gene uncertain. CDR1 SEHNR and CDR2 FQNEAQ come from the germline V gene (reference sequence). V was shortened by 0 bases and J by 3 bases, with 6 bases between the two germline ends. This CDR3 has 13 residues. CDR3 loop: CASSLADRYEQYF. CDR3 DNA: TGTGCCAGCAGCTTAGCGGACCGCTACGAGCAGTACTTC.

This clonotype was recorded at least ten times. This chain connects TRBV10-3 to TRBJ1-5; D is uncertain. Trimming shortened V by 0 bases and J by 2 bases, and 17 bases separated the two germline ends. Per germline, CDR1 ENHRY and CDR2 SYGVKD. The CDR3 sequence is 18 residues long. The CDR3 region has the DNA TGTGCCATCAGTGAGTCAGGTTCGGGATTAGGTGGCAATCAGCCCCAGCATTTT. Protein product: CAISESGSGLGGNQPQHF.

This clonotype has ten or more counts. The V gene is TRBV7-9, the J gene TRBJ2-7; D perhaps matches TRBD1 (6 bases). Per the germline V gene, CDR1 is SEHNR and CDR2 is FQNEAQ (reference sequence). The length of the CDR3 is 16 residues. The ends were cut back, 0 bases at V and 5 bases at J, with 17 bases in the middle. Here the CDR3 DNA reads TGTGCCAGCAGCTTAGCTAGACCGTTGGCAGGGGACGAGCAGTACTTC. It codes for CASSLARPLAGDEQYF. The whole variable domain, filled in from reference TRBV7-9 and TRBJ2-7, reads DTGVSQNPRHKITKRGQNVTFRCDPISEHNRLYWYRQTLGQGPEFLTYFQNEAQLEKSRLLSDRFSAERPKGSFSTLEIQRTEQGDSAMYLCASSLARPLAGDEQYFGPGTRLTVT.

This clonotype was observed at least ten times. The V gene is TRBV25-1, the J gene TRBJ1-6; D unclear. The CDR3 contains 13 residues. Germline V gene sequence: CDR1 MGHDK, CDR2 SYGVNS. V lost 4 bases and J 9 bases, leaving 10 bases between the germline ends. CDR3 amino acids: CASSGKMGSPLHF. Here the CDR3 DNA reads TGTGCCAGCAGTGGAAAAATGGGTTCACCCCTCCACTTT.

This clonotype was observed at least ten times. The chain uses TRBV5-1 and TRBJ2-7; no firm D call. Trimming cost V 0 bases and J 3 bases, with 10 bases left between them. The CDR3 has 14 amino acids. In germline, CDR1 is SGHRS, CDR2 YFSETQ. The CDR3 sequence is CASSLGGSGYEQYF. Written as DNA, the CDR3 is TGCGCCAGCAGCTTGGGAGGTTCGGGCTACGAGCAGTACTTC.

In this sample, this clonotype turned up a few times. In DNA, the CDR3 is TGTGCCAGTCAATTACAGGGGAGCGGGTACGAGCAGTACTTC. It yields the protein CASQLQGSGYEQYF. This chain uses TRBV27 with TRBJ2-7; D perhaps matches TRBD1 (7 bases). The V gene's germline CDR1 is MNHEY and CDR2 SMNVEV (reference sequence). V was shortened by 9 bases and J by 4 bases, with 19 bases between the two germline ends. CDR3 length equals 14 residues.

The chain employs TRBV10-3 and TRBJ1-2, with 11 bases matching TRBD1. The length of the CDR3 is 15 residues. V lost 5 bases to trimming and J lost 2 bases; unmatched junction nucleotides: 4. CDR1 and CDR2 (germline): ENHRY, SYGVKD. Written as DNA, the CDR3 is TGTGCCATCAGTTCGGACAGGGGGCAAAACTATGGCTACACCTTC. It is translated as CAISSDRGQNYGYTF.

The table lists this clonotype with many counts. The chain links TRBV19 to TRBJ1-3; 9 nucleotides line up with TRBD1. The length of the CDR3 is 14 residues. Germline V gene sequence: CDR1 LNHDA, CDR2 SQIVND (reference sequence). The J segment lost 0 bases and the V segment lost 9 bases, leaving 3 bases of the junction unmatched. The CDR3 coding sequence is TGTGCCAGCCAGACAGGGGGCTCTGGAAACACCATATATTTT. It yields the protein CASQTGGSGNTIYF.

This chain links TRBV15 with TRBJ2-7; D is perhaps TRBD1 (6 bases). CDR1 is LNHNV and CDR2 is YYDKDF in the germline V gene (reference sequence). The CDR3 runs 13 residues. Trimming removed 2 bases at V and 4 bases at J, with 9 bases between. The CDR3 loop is CATSRSDSYEQYF. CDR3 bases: TGTGCCACCAGCAGATCGGACAGTTACGAGCAGTACTTC.

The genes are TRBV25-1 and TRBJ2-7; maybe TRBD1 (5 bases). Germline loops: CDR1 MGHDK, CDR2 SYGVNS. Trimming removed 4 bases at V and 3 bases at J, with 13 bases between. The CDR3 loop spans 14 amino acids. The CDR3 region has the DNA TGTGCCAGCAGTGCACGACAGCGAAACTACGAGCAGTACTTC. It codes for CASSARQRNYEQYF.